This entry lists 24 T cell receptor beta chains sequenced from one sample in a study of T cell responses to AZD1222 COVID-19 vaccine (dated by TCRdb to about 2021). The method was the immunoSEQ multiplex PCR assay. Here the immuneACCESS table is served through TCRdb, limited to in-frame sequences with V and J called. Missing clones are a known gap in these copies; in checked studies unresolved V genes cover under half, and the rest lacks a known reason. This sample has approximately 77,000 clones in its table, and more than 85% of those were observed once. Around 4.5% of the sample comes from the top ten. What the time point label conveys for this sample: about 28 days (+/-7) after the second vaccine dose. Sequencing was performed on peripheral blood, taken 28 days after the second AZD1222 dose. The receptor source for this set is an adult who received the AZD1222 COVID-19 vaccine.

The V gene is TRBV7-8, the J gene TRBJ1-1; 7 nucleotides line up with TRBD1. V gave up 2 bases and J gave up 4 bases; unmatched junction bases: 7. Germline CDR1 SGHVS, CDR2 FQNEAQ. The CDR3 has 15 residues. The CDR3 bases are TGTGCCAGCAGCTTAAACAGGGGTTGGGGCACTGAAGCTTTCTTT. Translation: CASSLNRGWGTEAFF. Supplemented by reference TRBV7-8 and TRBJ1-1, the full variable domain reads GAGVSQSPRYKVAKRGQDVALRCDPISGHVSLFWYQQALGQGPEFLTYFQNEAQLDKSGLPSDRFFAERPEGSVSTLKIQRTQQEDSAVYLCASSLNRGWGTEAFFGQGTRLTVV.

V usage is TRBV6-2 or TRBV6-3 and J usage is TRBJ1-1, with D possibly TRBD1 on 5 matching bases. V lost 2 bases, J lost 5 bases, and 9 bases lay in between. The CDR3 consists of 13 residues. Germline lookup yields CDR1 MNHEY and CDR2 SVGEGT. The CDR3 DNA follows: TGTGCCAGCAGTTACCGGGGGGATACTGAAGCTTTCTTT. Its protein product is CASSYRGDTEAFF.

The chain combines TRBV19 with TRBJ1-3; TRBD1 aligns across 8 bases. V trimming: 7 bases; J trimming: 4 bases; junction bases outside the gene matches: 6. There are 14 residues in the CDR3. From germline, CDR1 is LNHDA and CDR2 SQIVND (reference sequence). The CDR3 sequence is CASIGQGEGNTIYF. In nucleotides, the CDR3 is TGTGCCAGTATCGGACAGGGTGAGGGAAACACCATATATTTT. The full variable domain, completed using reference TRBV19 and TRBJ1-3, is DGGITQSPKYLFRKEGQNVTLSCEQNLNHDAMYWYRQDPGQGLRLIYYSQIVNDFQKGDIAEGYSVSREKKESFPLTVTSAQKNPTAFYLCASIGQGEGNTIYFGEGSWLTVV.

This clone turned up a few times. The chain recombines TRBV2 with TRBJ2-7; TRBD2 matches at 13 bases. The CDR3 covers 20 residues. V was pared by 4 bases and J by 4 bases, with 19 bases of the junction left unmatched. From germline, CDR1 is SNHLY and CDR2 FYNNEI. CDR3 sequence reads: CASSGGTTSGRLRLRYEQYF. CDR3 coding DNA: TGTGCCAGCAGTGGCGGGACGACTAGCGGGAGGCTCCGATTGAGGTACGAGCAGTACTTC.

CDR3 nucleotides: TGTGCCAGCAGCCTCGCAACGGGGGGAGGGTACTACGAGCAGTACTTC. Encoded protein: CASSLATGGGYYEQYF. The chain is built from TRBV7-2 and TRBJ2-7; TRBD2 aligns across 7 bases. CDR1 is SGHTA, CDR2 FQGNSA, per germline. This CDR3 has 16 residues. V was pared by 5 bases and J by 3 bases, with 13 bases of the junction left unmatched.

The V gene is TRBV13, the J gene TRBJ2-2; D unclear. Trimming shortened V by 3 bases and J by 5 bases, and 10 bases separated the two germline ends. Germline V CDR1 and CDR2: PRHDT, FYEKMQ (reference sequence). The CDR3 sequence is 14 residues long. The CDR3 sequence is CASSFGRKTGELFF. DNA of the CDR3: TGTGCCAGCAGCTTCGGGCGCAAGACCGGGGAGCTGTTTTTT.

The chain employs TRBV3-1 (or the pseudogene TRBV3-2) and TRBJ1-5, with D unresolved. CDR3 length equals 14 residues. Per the germline V gene, CDR1 is LGHDT and CDR2 is YNNKEL (reference sequence). The V end lost 0 bases, the J end lost 5 bases, and 8 bases lay between the germline ends. The DNA of the CDR3 is TGTGCCAGCAGCCAAGACCGGACGGATCAGCCCCAGCATTTT. Translating it yields CASSQDRTDQPQHF.

The chain is built from TRBV19 and TRBJ1-1, with D perhaps TRBD1 (6 bases). This CDR3 has 13 residues. The ends were cut back, 1 base at V and 7 bases at J, with 10 bases in the middle. Germline V CDR1 and CDR2: LNHDA, SQIVND (reference sequence). The CDR3 spells CASSIVRTDEAFF. DNA for the CDR3: TGTGCCAGTAGTATAGTGAGGACAGATGAAGCTTTCTTT.

V usage is TRBV7-7 and J usage is TRBJ2-3, with D tentatively TRBD1 (5 bases). The germline gives CDR1 SSHAT, CDR2 FNYEAQ (reference sequence). This CDR3 region has 15 residues. The germline V and J ends were trimmed by 1 base and 0 bases, with 8 bases remaining between them. The CDR3: CASSLGTRSTDTQYF. The CDR3 DNA reads TGTGCCAGCAGCTTAGGGACAAGAAGCACAGATACGCAGTATTTT.

A single count supports this clone. V and J are TRBV7-6 and TRBJ2-4; 11 bases are shared with TRBD2. The CDR3 sequence is 17 residues long. Trimming took 5 bases from V and 4 from J; bases not matched to a gene: 10. The V gene's germline CDR1 is SGHVS and CDR2 FNYEAQ. The CDR3 DNA reads TGTGCCAGCAGCCCCACGACTAGCGGGAAGGTTAAAAACATTCAGTACTTC. Translation gives CASSPTTSGKVKNIQYF.

The V gene is TRBV10-3, the J gene TRBJ1-5; 9 bases line up with TRBD1. The ends lost 4 bases at V and 4 bases at J; junction bases unmatched: 2. Germline loops: CDR1 ENHRY, CDR2 SYGVKD. The length of the CDR3 is 14 residues. The CDR3 nucleotides read TGTGCCATCAGTGCGGGGACAGGGAATCAGCCCCAGCATTTT. Residues: CAISAGTGNQPQHF.

This chain connects TRBV5-4 to TRBJ2-1; 9 bases agree with TRBD1. The junction had 6 bases not matched to a gene; V was cut back by 3 bases and J by 5 bases. Germline V gene sequence: CDR1 SGHNT, CDR2 YYREEE (reference sequence). CDR3 length: 15 residues. In nucleotides, the CDR3 is TGTGCCAGCAGCTGGGGACAGGGTTGGGACAATGAGCAGTTCTTC. Residues: CASSWGQGWDNEQFF.

This clone came up once. The chain couples TRBV7-9 to TRBJ1-2, with a weak D call TRBD1 (6 bases). This CDR3 spans 13 amino acids. Germline lookup yields CDR1 SEHNR and CDR2 FQNEAQ (reference sequence). V shed 9 bases and J shed 7 bases, with 18 bases lying between them. The CDR3 DNA reads TGTGCCAGTACCCTTCAGGGGCGTTCTGGCTACACCTTC. This translates into CASTLQGRSGYTF.

The chain combines TRBV18 with TRBJ1-1; 12 bases are a match to TRBD1. Trimming cost V 3 bases and J 4 bases; bases outside gene matches: 9. Germline values: CDR1 KGHSH, CDR2 LQKENI. The CDR3 extends over 17 amino acids. In nucleotides, the CDR3 is TGTGCCAGCTCACCGCGGGACAGGGGGCGGCTTGCCACTGAAGCTTTCTTT. Translation: CASSPRDRGRLATEAFF.

The V call is TRBV11-3, the J call TRBJ2-5, with 7 bases that match TRBD1. Germline CDR1 and CDR2: SGHNT and YENEEA. V was pared by 3 bases and J by 2 bases, with 9 bases of the junction left unmatched. This CDR3 has 16 amino acids. The CDR3 loop reads CASSLSSGRGQETQYF. As DNA, the CDR3 is TGTGCCAGCAGCTTGTCAAGCGGCAGGGGGCAAGAGACCCAGTACTTC.

This clone has a single count. J is TRBJ2-3 and V is TRBV11-2; TRBD2 agrees at 11 bases. The V gene end was trimmed by 2 bases and the J gene end by 8 bases; junction bases not matched to a gene: 12. CDR1 is SGHAT and CDR2 is FQNNGV in the germline V gene. The CDR3 loop spans 17 amino acids. CDR3 in DNA: TGTGCCAGCAGCTTATCACGGACTAGCGGGCCCTTGGCTACGCAGTATTTT. This gives the protein CASSLSRTSGPLATQYF. The whole variable domain, filled in from reference TRBV11-2 and TRBJ2-3, reads EAGVAQSPRYKIIEKRQSVAFWCNPISGHATLYWYQQILGQGPKLLIQFQNNGVVDDSQLPKDRFSAERLKGVDSTLKIQPAKLEDSAVYLCASSLSRTSGPLATQYFGPGTRLTVL.

The V and J genes are TRBV2 and TRBJ1-5, with 7 bases fitting TRBD1. Germline CDR1 and CDR2: SNHLY and FYNNEI. The V gene end was trimmed by 5 bases and the J gene end by 4 bases; junction bases not matched to a gene: 8. The CDR3 runs 15 residues. In DNA form, the CDR3 reads TGTGCCAGCAGTATCCGGGACAGTTATAATCAGCCCCAGCATTTT. Amino acids: CASSIRDSYNQPQHF. Variable domain in full (rest from reference TRBV2 and TRBJ1-5): EPEVTQTPSHQVTQMGQEVILRCVPISNHLYFYWYRQILGQKVEFLVSFYNNEISEKSEIFDDQFSVERPDGSNFTLKIRSTKLEDSAMYFCASSIRDSYNQPQHFGDGTRLSIL.

This chain joins TRBV30 and TRBJ2-1, with no clear D. Germline loops: CDR1 GTSNPN, CDR2 SVGIG (reference sequence). CDR3 size: 13 residues. Trimming pared 4 bases from V and 2 bases from J, leaving 9 bases between. The CDR3 bases are TGTGCCTGGACGATCCGAGCCTACAATGAGCAGTTCTTC. It codes for CAWTIRAYNEQFF.

This rearrangement joins TRBV2 to TRBJ2-3; 15 bases fit TRBD2. The germline gives CDR1 SNHLY, CDR2 FYNNEI. The CDR3 is 16 amino acids. V lost 4 bases, J lost 6 bases, and 5 bases stayed unmatched. The CDR3 DNA follows: TGTGCCAGCAGTGGCGGACTAGCGGGAGGGCCGGATACGCAGTATTTT. It specifies CASSGGLAGGPDTQYF.

The chain is built from TRBV4-1 and TRBJ1-2; TRBD1 is a possible D gene (5 bases). CDR1 and CDR2 from the germline V gene are MGHRA and YSYEKL. Trimming stripped 0 bases from V and 0 bases from J, with 11 bases between. The CDR3 has 16 residues. The CDR3 region is CASSQDGGSTNYGYTF. The CDR3 DNA reads as TGCGCCAGCAGCCAAGATGGGGGATCGACTAACTATGGCTACACCTTC.

This clone was recorded only once. The chain combines TRBV18 with TRBJ1-2; 11 bases match TRBD1. With 4 bases clipped from V and 3 bases from J, the junction kept 1 base outside the gene matches. Germline V gene data show CDR1 as KGHSH and CDR2 as LQKENI. The CDR3 has 14 residues. CDR3 residues: CASSLGQGDYGYTF. CDR3 DNA: TGTGCCAGCTCACTGGGACAGGGGGACTATGGCTACACCTTC.

The V and J genes are TRBV9 and TRBJ2-4; D assignment may be TRBD1 or TRBD2 (5 bases each). V was clipped by 0 bases and J by 6 bases, with 10 bases between them. This CDR3 comprises 14 residues. Germline CDR1 and CDR2: SGDLS and YYNGEE. DNA of the CDR3: TGTGCCAGCAGCGTAGGTGGGGGTCTAAACATTCAGTACTTC. Translating gives CASSVGGGLNIQYF.

V is TRBV9 and J is TRBJ1-4, with a tentative D call TRBD1 (6 bases). The CDR3 spans 16 residues. CDR1 and CDR2 from the germline V gene are SGDLS and YYNGEE. Trimming stripped 0 bases from V and 7 bases from J, with 16 bases between. CDR3 coding DNA: TGTGCCAGCAGCGTAGGAGCCACAGGGCGCGGTGAAAAACTGTTTTTT. Protein product: CASSVGATGRGEKLFF.

J is TRBJ2-7 and V is TRBV10-2; the match to TRBD1 covers 7 bases. V shed 5 bases and J 8 bases; nucleotides not matched to a gene: 12. Looked up from germline, CDR1 is WSHSY and CDR2 is SAAADI. The CDR3 extends over 14 amino acids. The CDR3: CASSTGTETLQQYF. In nucleotides, the CDR3 is TGCGCCAGCAGTACCGGGACAGAAACCCTACAGCAGTACTTC.